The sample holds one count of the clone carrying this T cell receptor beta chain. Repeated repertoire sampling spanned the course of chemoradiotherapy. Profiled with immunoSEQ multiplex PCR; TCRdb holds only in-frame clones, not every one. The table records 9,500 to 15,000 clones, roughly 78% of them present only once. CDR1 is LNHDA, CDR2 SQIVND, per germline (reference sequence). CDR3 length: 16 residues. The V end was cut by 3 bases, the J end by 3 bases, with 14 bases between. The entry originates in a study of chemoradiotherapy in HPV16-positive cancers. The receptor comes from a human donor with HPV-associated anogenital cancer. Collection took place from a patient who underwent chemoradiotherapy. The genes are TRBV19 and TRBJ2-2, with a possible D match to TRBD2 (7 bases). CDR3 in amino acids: CASSMRGPSYTGELFF. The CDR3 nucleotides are TGTGCCAGTAGTATGCGGGGGCCCTCGTACACCGGGGAGCTGTTTTTT. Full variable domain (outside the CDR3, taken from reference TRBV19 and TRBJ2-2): DGGITQSPKYLFRKEGQNVTLSCEQNLNHDAMYWYRQDPGQGLRLIYYSQIVNDFQKGDIAEGYSVSREKKESFPLTVTSAQKNPTAFYLCASSMRGPSYTGELFFGEGSRLTVL.